The rows below give T cell receptor beta chains drawn from one sample of a study of T cell changes during pregnancy in multiple sclerosis. TCRdb's table, derived via immunoSEQ multiplex PCR, lists solely in-frame clones and lacks some. Here the sample spans 65,000 to 85,000 clones, nearly 95% being singletons. The starting material was peripheral blood, obtained in the second trimester of pregnancy. The receptor set was obtained from a female donor in good health, enrolled as a control in a pregnancy study. Each CDR3 is given with its conserved first and last residue. A D gene is named only where the DNA matches it firmly. Clone size, where shown, is once, few, many, or a class for clones that have expanded.

v_call	cdr3_length	j_call	clone_size	d_call	cdr3_nt	cdr3_aa
TRBV5-1	15	TRBJ2-3	.	TRBD2	TGCGCCAGCACCCCCGGGGAGGGAACCCCAGATACGCAGTATTTT	CASTPGEGTPDTQYF
TRBV28	17	TRBJ1-4	once	TRBD1	TGTGCCAGCAGTTTACGCCCAGGGGGTGTGGCTAATGAAAAACTGTTTTTT	CASSLRPGGVANEKLFF
TRBV5-1	15	TRBJ2-3	once	TRBD1	TGCGCCAGCAGCGGTACAGGGGGTCCTACAGATACGCAGTATTTT	CASSGTGGPTDTQYF
TRBV4-1	16	TRBJ2-1	.	.	TGCGCCAGCAGCCCACGAACTAGCCCCGACTACAATGAGCAGTTCTTC	CASSPRTSPDYNEQFF
TRBV6-5	14	TRBJ2-7	.	.	TGTGCCAGCAGTTACTCGGCGGAGGCTTACGAGCAGTACTTC	CASSYSAEAYEQYF
TRBV6-5	14	TRBJ1-3	.	.	TGTGCCAGCAACGCCGGACAGTTCCTTGGGACCATATATTTT	CASNAGQFLGTIYF
TRBV27	14	TRBJ2-2	.	.	TGTGCCAGCAGTTTACGGTCCGGGACCGGGGAGCTGTTTTTT	CASSLRSGTGELFF
TRBV6-5	12	TRBJ2-7	.	TRBD2	TGTGCCAGCAGTTACGGGGGGGGTGAGCAGTACTTC	CASSYGGGEQYF
TRBV7-2	16	TRBJ2-1	.	TRBD2	TGTGCCAGCAGCTTATTAAGCGGGAGCACCTACAATGAGCAGTTCTTC	CASSLLSGSTYNEQFF
TRBV7-2	13	TRBJ2-3	.	.	TGTGCCAGCAAGATAGCGGCCACAGATACGCAGTATTTT	CASKIAATDTQYF
TRBV5-1	14	TRBJ1-1	.	TRBD1	TGCGCCAGCAGCTCACAGGGGTTGAACACTGAAGCTTTCTTT	CASSSQGLNTEAFF
TRBV6-5	14	TRBJ1-1	.	TRBD1	TGTGCCAGCAGTTACTCGGGACAGGGGGGTGAAGCTTTCTTT	CASSYSGQGGEAFF
TRBV5-1	15	TRBJ2-5	.	TRBD1	TGCGCCAGCAGCCCCGGGGACAGGGGAGGGGAGACCCAGTACTTC	CASSPGDRGGETQYF
TRBV27	15	TRBJ2-3	.	TRBD1	TGTGCCAGCAACCTAGGACAGGGGGCAACAGATACGCAGTATTTT	CASNLGQGATDTQYF
TRBV6-4	16	TRBJ2-2	once	TRBD1	TGTGCCAGCAGTGATACAGGGGCCGCGAACACCGGGGAGCTGTTTTTT	CASSDTGAANTGELFF
TRBV5-6	17	TRBJ2-2	.	TRBD2	TGTGCCAGCAGTTTTGGACTAGCGGGAGATCTAACCGGGGAGCTGTTTTTT	CASSFGLAGDLTGELFF
TRBV7-2	14	TRBJ2-7	once	TRBD1	TGTGCCAGCAGCACGGGACAGATCTCCTACGAGCAGTACTTC	CASSTGQISYEQYF
TRBV7-6	17	TRBJ2-1	.	TRBD1	TGTGCCAGCAGCTTGGGGACAGGGGGCAGCCCCTACAATGAGCAGTTCTTC	CASSLGTGGSPYNEQFF
TRBV30	14	TRBJ2-3	.	TRBD1	TGTGCCTGGATCGACAGGGGGCTAACAGATACGCAGTATTTT	CAWIDRGLTDTQYF
TRBV7-9	15	TRBJ2-7	.	TRBD2	TGTGCCAGCAGCTTAGATAGCGGGAGTACCTACGAGCAGTACTTC	CASSLDSGSTYEQYF
TRBV19	13	TRBJ2-7	.	TRBD1	TGTGCCAGTAGTGCTGACAGGGTATACGAGCAGTACTTC	CASSADRVYEQYF
TRBV6-1	12	TRBJ1-2	.	.	TGTGCCAGCAGTGACAGGCACTATGGCTACACCTTC	CASSDRHYGYTF
TRBV29-1	12	TRBJ1-3	.	TRBD1	TGCAGCGTGACCGGACAGGCGGACACCATATATTTT	CSVTGQADTIYF
TRBV7-9	15	TRBJ2-7	.	TRBD1	TGTGCCAGCAGCCTAAGGACAGGTAAATACTACGAGCAGTACTTC	CASSLRTGKYYEQYF
TRBV5-6	16	TRBJ1-3	once	.	TGTGCCAGCAGCTTAGGTCCAGGCGACTCTGGAAACACCATATATTTT	CASSLGPGDSGNTIYF
TRBV14	16	TRBJ2-1	.	TRBD2	TGTGCCAGCAGCTCTTGGACTAGCTCCAAGATCAATGAGCAGTTCTTC	CASSSWTSSKINEQFF
TRBV18	15	TRBJ1-2	.	.	TGTGCCAGCTCACCACCGGAACAGCCCAACTATGGCTACACCTTC	CASSPPEQPNYGYTF
TRBV18	14	TRBJ2-1	.	TRBD1	TGTGCCAGCTCTCCCAGGACAGGGCGAGATGAGCAGTTCTTC	CASSPRTGRDEQFF
TRBV7-9	14	TRBJ2-1	few	.	TGTGCCAGCAGCACTAGAAAGGCGGATAGTGAGCAGTTCTTC	CASSTRKADSEQFF
TRBV4-1	13	TRBJ1-1	.	.	TGCGCCAGCAGCCAAGTCGAGACAGATGAAGCTTTCTTT	CASSQVETDEAFF
TRBV7-9	17	TRBJ2-3	.	.	TGTGCCAGCAGCTCGACCCGGGACACCTCCTTCACAGATACGCAGTATTTT	CASSSTRDTSFTDTQYF
TRBV7-2	13	TRBJ1-3	.	.	TGTGCCAGCAGCCCAGGGGCCGGAAACACCATATATTTT	CASSPGAGNTIYF
TRBV19	16	TRBJ2-3	.	TRBD2	TGTGCCAGTAGTCCATGGGGGACTAGCGGTGCAGATACGCAGTATTTT	CASSPWGTSGADTQYF
TRBV27	15	TRBJ2-5	once	TRBD1	TGTGCCAGCAGTTTACGACAGGGACGCCAAGAGACCCAGTACTTC	CASSLRQGRQETQYF
TRBV15	14	TRBJ2-1	.	.	TGTGCCACCAGCAGAAGGGGAGGATACAATGAGCAGTTCTTC	CATSRRGGYNEQFF
TRBV7-2	13	TRBJ2-1	.	.	TGTGCCAGCAGCTTAGTTCGAGGGAGGGAGCAGTTCTTC	CASSLVRGREQFF
TRBV5-4	16	TRBJ2-3	.	TRBD2	TGTGCCAGCAGCCATTTGGGGGGGGATCACGCAGATACGCAGTATTTT	CASSHLGGDHADTQYF